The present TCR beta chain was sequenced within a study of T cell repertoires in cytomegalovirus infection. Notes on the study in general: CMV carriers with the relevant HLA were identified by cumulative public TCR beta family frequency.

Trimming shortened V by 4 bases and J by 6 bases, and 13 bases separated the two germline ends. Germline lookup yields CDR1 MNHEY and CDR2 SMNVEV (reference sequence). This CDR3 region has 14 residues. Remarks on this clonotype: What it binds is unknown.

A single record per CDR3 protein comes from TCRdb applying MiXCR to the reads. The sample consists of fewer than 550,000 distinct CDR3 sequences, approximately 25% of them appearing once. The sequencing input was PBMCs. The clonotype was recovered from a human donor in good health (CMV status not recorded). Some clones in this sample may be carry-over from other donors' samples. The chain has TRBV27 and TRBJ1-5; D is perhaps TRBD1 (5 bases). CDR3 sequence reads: CASSYQGGSQPQHF. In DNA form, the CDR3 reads TGTGCCAGCAGTTACCAGGGAGGGAGTCAGCCCCAGCATTTT.